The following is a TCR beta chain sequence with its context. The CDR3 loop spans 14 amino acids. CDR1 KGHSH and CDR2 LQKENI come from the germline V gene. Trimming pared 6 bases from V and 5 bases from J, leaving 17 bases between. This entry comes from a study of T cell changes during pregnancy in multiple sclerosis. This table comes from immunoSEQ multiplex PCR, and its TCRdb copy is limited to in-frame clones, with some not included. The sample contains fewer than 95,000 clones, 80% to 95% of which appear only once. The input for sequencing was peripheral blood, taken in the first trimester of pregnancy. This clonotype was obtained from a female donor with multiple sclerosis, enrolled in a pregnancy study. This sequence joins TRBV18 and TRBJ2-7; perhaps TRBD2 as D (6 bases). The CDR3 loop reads CASSPGTSGDEQYF. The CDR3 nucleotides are TGTGCCAGCTCGCCCGGGACTTCCGGGGACGAGCAGTACTTC.